A single sample gave rise to the 14 T cell receptor beta chains below, sequenced in a study of shared clonotypes between healthy human individuals. The protocol was immunoSEQ multiplex PCR, while the TCRdb copy is restricted to in-frame clones and leaves out a portion. In the table there are 2 million to 2.5 million clones, just over 90% of which are singletons. The sample was naive CD4+ T cells from PBMCs. Subset noted: CD45RA+ positively selected. These receptors were obtained from a man between 18 and 29 years old in good health. Some clones in this sample may be carry-over from other donors' samples.

This sequence joins TRBV18 and TRBJ2-5, with 11 positions matching TRBD1. J gave up 3 bases and V 6 bases, and 6 bases lay outside the gene matches. Germline CDR1 KGHSH, CDR2 LQKENI. This CDR3 contains 15 residues. CDR3 in amino acids: CASSLGTGGEETQYF. As DNA, the CDR3 is TGTGCCAGCTCGCTGGGGACAGGGGGAGAAGAGACCCAGTACTTC.

The V call is TRBV11-2, the J call TRBJ2-7; D gene uncertain. Germline lookup yields CDR1 SGHAT and CDR2 FQNNGV. The CDR3 spans 15 residues. Trimming removed 0 bases at V and 6 bases at J, with 15 bases between. CDR3 sequence reads: CASSLDGGFGAEQYF. The CDR3 nucleotides are TGTGCCAGCAGCTTAGACGGCGGATTTGGCGCCGAGCAGTACTTC.

The chain joins TRBV5-1 to TRBJ2-1; no firm D call. V was shortened by 4 bases and J by 4 bases, with 15 bases between the two germline ends. The CDR3 has 15 amino acids. Germline CDR1 SGHRS, CDR2 YFSETQ. The CDR3 sequence: CASSLVAPWYNEQFF. CDR3 in DNA: TGCGCCAGCAGCCTAGTGGCCCCCTGGTACAATGAGCAGTTCTTC.

CDR3 residues: CASSAKLWGGSGANVLTF. In nucleotides, the CDR3 is TGTGCCAGCAGTGCAAAACTTTGGGGGGGCTCTGGGGCCAACGTCCTGACTTTC. V and J are TRBV6-1 and TRBJ2-6, with 7 nucleotides matching TRBD2. Germline V CDR1 and CDR2: MNHNS, SASEGT. The V gene end was trimmed by 4 bases and the J gene end by 0 bases; junction bases not matched to a gene: 9. The CDR3 is 18 residues long.

Of note for this clone: The same CDR3 arises from other DNA sequences in this sample as well. J is TRBJ1-2 and V is TRBV6-5; the D gene is possibly TRBD1 (5 bases). V lost 6 bases to trimming and J lost 0 bases, with 8 bases between them. The CDR3 spans 13 residues. Germline V gene lookup returns CDR1 MNHEY and CDR2 SVGAGI. CDR3 DNA sequence: TGTGCCAGCAGAATGACAGCTAACTATGGCTACACCTTC. Protein sequence: CASRMTANYGYTF.

This chain connects TRBV7-2 to TRBJ2-1; D remains unclear. From germline, CDR1 is SGHTA and CDR2 FQGNSA. The CDR3 loop spans 14 amino acids. Trimming removed 0 bases at V and 6 bases at J, with 9 bases between. The CDR3: CASSLAGRINEQFF. CDR3 coding DNA: TGTGCCAGCAGCTTAGCTGGCAGAATCAATGAGCAGTTCTTC.

V gene TRBV5-6 combines with J gene TRBJ2-7; possibly TRBD2 for D (6 bases). The V gene's germline CDR1 is SGHDT and CDR2 YYEEEE. The CDR3 length is 13 residues. Trimming removed 5 bases from V and 6 bases from J, with 15 bases in between. The CDR3 bases are TGTGCCAGCAGATCGGGCCCGGAGGGCGAGCAGTACTTC. Its translation is CASRSGPEGEQYF.

This clone has only one observation. The chain uses TRBV7-9 and TRBJ2-6, with unresolved D. V lost 1 base and J 0 bases, leaving 13 bases between the germline ends. This CDR3 is 18 amino acids long. CDR1 and CDR2 from the germline V gene are SEHNR and FQNEAQ (reference sequence). The CDR3 DNA reads TGTGCCAGCAGCTTAGGGTGGGCAGCCAGCTCTGGGGCCAACGTCCTGACTTTC. The encoded protein is CASSLGWAASSGANVLTF.

The CDR3, as DNA: TGCGCCAGCAGCTTTAATCGGGACACCTCGACCTACGAGCAGTACTTC. Translating it yields CASSFNRDTSTYEQYF. This chain uses TRBV5-1 with TRBJ2-7; D may be TRBD1 (6 bases). This CDR3 comprises 16 residues. The germline V gene encodes CDR1 SGHRS and CDR2 YFSETQ. Trimming stripped 2 bases from V and 2 bases from J, with 17 bases between.

The chain uses TRBV7-2 and TRBJ1-1, with D unclear. Trimming took 6 bases from V and 3 from J, leaving 11 bases between them. The germline V gene has CDR1 SGHTA and CDR2 FQGNSA. There are 13 residues in the CDR3. This CDR3 is CASSGLMDTEAFF. The CDR3 DNA reads TGTGCCAGCAGTGGGTTAATGGACACTGAAGCTTTCTTT.

On this clone itself: Other DNA sequences in this specimen translate into the identical CDR3. The rearrangement links TRBV5-1 to TRBJ2-1, with 9 bases matching TRBD2. CDR1 SGHRS and CDR2 YFSETQ come from the germline V gene. Unmatched junction bases numbered 9, after V lost 2 bases and J lost 6 bases. This CDR3 spans 16 amino acids. This CDR3 reads CASSFLAGGPGNEQFF. The CDR3 coding sequence is TGCGCCAGCAGCTTTCTTGCGGGAGGGCCGGGCAATGAGCAGTTCTTC.

This rearrangement joins TRBV6-6 to TRBJ2-1; TRBD2 matches at 8 bases. This CDR3 region has 13 residues. Looked up from germline, CDR1 is MNHNY and CDR2 is SVGAGI (reference sequence). The J segment lost 9 bases and the V segment lost 10 bases, leaving 11 bases of the junction unmatched. The CDR3, as DNA: TGTGCCACCAACGGGAGGGCCGGGGTTGAGCAGTTCTTC. Translation gives CATNGRAGVEQFF.

On this clone itself: This sequence may be a read error, since a much larger clone differs from it by one base. Other nucleotide sequences in the sample specify the same CDR3. The V gene is TRBV7-3, the J gene TRBJ1-1; D not certain. The V gene lost 0 bases and the J gene lost 1 base, with 3 bases spanning the gap. This CDR3 has 13 residues. CDR1 and CDR2 from the germline V gene are SGHTA and FQGTGA. The CDR3 coding sequence is TGTGCCAGCAGCTTAACGTGGAACACTGAAGCTTTCTTT. Protein: CASSLTWNTEAFF. The full variable domain, rest sourced from reference TRBV7-3 and TRBJ1-1, is GAGVSQTPSNKVTEKGKYVELRCDPISGHTALYWYRQSLGQGPEFLIYFQGTGAADDSGLPNDRFFAVRPEGSVSTLKIQRTERGDSAVYLCASSLTWNTEAFFGQGTRLTVV.

Worth noting for this clone: Different DNA sequences within this sample yield the same CDR3. The rearrangement uses TRBV9 and TRBJ2-3; unclear D gene. Germline values: CDR1 SGDLS, CDR2 YYNGEE. V lost 4 bases, J lost 2 bases, and 5 bases lay in between. The CDR3 loop spans 12 amino acids. CDR3 residues: CASSPDTDTQYF. The DNA of the CDR3 is TGTGCCAGCAGCCCAGACACAGATACGCAGTATTTT.